This T cell receptor beta chain was obtained from a study of cytomegalovirus exposure and HLA in healthy donors (dated by TCRdb to 2015 to 2018). General notes on the study: In an earlier analysis of about 560 of the donors, around 290 Gb of sequence data and 95 million to 130 million unique TCR beta sequences from about 190 million T cells were reported. To decide whether each TCR beta V gene segment behaved as functional or pseudogenic, an earlier analysis of some 600 of the donors relied on high-throughput TCR beta sequencing. Because of strong linkage in the cohort, four to six DR-DQ haplotypes were treated as single units for association and clustering. Alongside the repertoire data, information on donor age, sex, ethnicity and CMV serostatus was compiled. All discovery cohort repertoires had been generated on a single sequencing platform. In the later analysis, no new phenotypic data were used to find candidate immune exposures; instead, reliance was placed on TCR beta sequences and their occurrence across donors. Along with the roughly 670-subject first cohort, a separate validation cohort of approximately 110 different subjects was used. Class I and class II HLA loci were covered by the typing at four-digit resolution. An early release covering about 600 HLA-typed donors comprised approximately 300 gigabases of sequencing data and tens of millions of unique TCR sequences. A later genetic analysis used genome-wide SNP genotypes for about 55% of the 666 donors, treating that subset as a discovery cohort. Among the approximately 400 genotyped donors, approximately 76% belonged to the genetic ancestry cluster associated with self-reported Caucasian donors. Typing coverage differed by locus: A, B, C, DRB1 and DQB1 were typed in roughly 620-630 donors, DQA1 in around 500, DPA1 in over 600, and DPB1 in around 440. To predict cytomegalovirus infection status, the study brought together high-throughput TCR immunosequencing, statistical association of individual TCRs with disease status, and machine learning. To study patterns of TCR occurrence, a later analysis re-analyzed previously published TCR beta repertoires from several hundred donors and added high-resolution HLA genotyping. The study profiled the T cell repertoires of more than 500 subjects by immunosequencing and related them to cytomegalovirus serostatus. Among about 410 genotyped donors of the cohort, an average of approximately 220,000 unique TCR beta nucleotide sequences was sequenced per donor, of which 15% to 20% were non-productive. The study was designed to test whether signatures of past pathogen exposure could be identified by cataloging public T cell receptors. Study-wide findings and limitations: Broadly in line with IMGT annotations, most TCR beta V segments showed up in productive rearrangements about 90% or about 30% of the time in an earlier analysis of several hundred of the donors. It was suggested by the authors that the approach could potentially be generalized to other disease states and immunological phenotypes. This cohort had only TCR beta chains sequenced, and the lack of alpha or paired-chain data limited which features could be detected. In a later analysis, several top co-occurrence clusters were reported to appear linked to parvovirus B19, influenza, CMV and Epstein-Barr virus. Cytomegalovirus status was reported to be diagnosed by the classifier with high specificity and sensitivity in both the original and validation cohorts. When HLA alleles, especially DR and DQ, strongly co-occurred, attributing TCR associations to individual alleles was difficult. Because some donors lacked HLA typing at each locus, the association tests relied only on the typed subset. A later genetic analysis reported fewer N-insertions in productive TCRs among donors in an Asian-associated ancestry cluster than the roughly 620-donor mean. A later analysis associated 17,000 or so TCR beta sequences with specific HLA alleles at a false discovery rate of 0.05. Most TCR sequences were observed very rarely across donors, whereas some public TCRs were present in many individuals. A later genetic analysis associated a missense DCLRE1C variant with V-gene and J-gene trimming of TCR beta chains, and an independent cohort replicated the association. For the cohort, immune exposure information was limited to CMV serostatus. Correlated functional status among segregating V segments might reflect linkage disequilibrium, but an unknown experimental factor could not be ruled out. A later analysis found that HLA-associated TCR beta chains were more clonally expanded and had lower generation probabilities than equally common non-associated chains. In vitro tests confirmed that three of the cytomegalovirus-associated TCR beta chains recognize cytomegalovirus antigens. In a later analysis, most CMV-associated TCR beta chains were found to appear HLA-restricted, with HLA associations seemingly driven largely by CMV exposure. In a later analysis, TCR association rates were found to vary across HLA loci, with the most associated TCRs seen for DRB1 alleles and the fewest for HLA-C alleles. A cluster of highly shared sequence variants was judged likely to represent a technical artifact of the sequencing pipeline. A further reported finding was that TCR beta sequences accurately predicted the HLA-A and HLA-B alleles for most subjects in the first cohort. The study gave a list of over 150 TCR beta chains associated with cytomegalovirus. Because counts were too low, about 15 rarely observed V segments, including chromosome 9 orphons, were left out of the earlier analysis of approximately 580 of the donors. Some IMGT-functional V segments, including TRBV6-2 and TRBV6-3, could not be told apart with the 87-base-pair reads, so those segments were excluded. Roughly uniform sequencing depth across donors was assumed in presence/absence analyses, although this assumption may not hold.

The library was prepared using the immunoSEQ multiplex PCR assay. For the multiplex PCR, a mixture combining 60 forward primers for TCR Vbeta segments and 13 reverse primers for TCR Jbeta segments was used. The CDR3 region of rearranged TCR beta genes was amplified from genomic DNA by a multiplex PCR assay. The Illumina HiSeq System was used to sequence the amplified TCR beta libraries as 87-base-pair reads. On the authors' methods: Across the roughly 600 repertoires, a later analysis counted 75 million to 90 million unique TCR beta chains, 9.5 million to 12 million of which were shared by at least two donors. To remove PCR and sequencing errors, raw reads were error-corrected and collapsed into unique sequences using a nearest-neighbor algorithm that merged closely related sequences. Alignment of CDR3 sequences to IMGT reference sequences was used to assign V, D and J gene segments. For a sequence to be retained, at least a six-nucleotide match to both a V gene segment and a J gene segment was required. A rearrangement counted as productive if the CDR3 had no stop codons and remained in frame with V and J, and every other rearrangement counted as non-productive. CDR3 was defined according to IMGT convention as the region running from the second conserved V-encoded cysteine to the conserved J-encoded phenylalanine. The earlier analysis of 587 of the donors excluded any sequence lacking an unambiguous match to a single V gene segment. In an earlier analysis of around 600 of the donors, V segments were called functional above 56.7% productive rearrangements and were called segregating when the between-donor standard deviation exceeded 5%. A statistical classification framework was developed to diagnose cytomegalovirus status using the catalog of TCR beta chain sequences. In a later analysis, V and J genes were assigned by comparing TCR nucleotide sequences against IMGT/GENE-DB human TR gene sequences. Using the TCRdist pipeline, a later analysis assigned CDR3 sequences along with most-parsimonious VDJ recombination scenarios. In a later analysis, each TCR beta chain was defined by its CDR3 amino acid sequence together with its V-gene family, and reads without a unique V-gene family were excluded. As a way to deal with suspected cross-contamination and a sequencing artifact, a later analysis dropped approximately 590 nucleotide sequences that were highly shared and had low generation probability. For each public chain, a later analysis derived a clonal expansion index from normalized ranks of inferred template counts within each repertoire. In a later analysis, generation probabilities were computed with a VDJ recombination model fitted to out-of-frame rearrangements, and the resulting probabilities were checked against IGoR. A later analysis scored TCR-TCR, TCR-HLA and TCR-CMV co-occurrence with hypergeometric tests, applying a repertoire-size bias correction to TCR pairs. To estimate false discovery rates, a later analysis permuted the HLA or CMV assignments 20 times. In a later analysis, co-occurring TCRs were grouped using DBSCAN, and TCRdist sequence similarity was added for clustering within HLA-allele-positive subsets. Repertoires with fewer than 30,000 or more than 120,000 public chains were left out of co-occurrence clustering, as were five repertoires with anomalous nucleotide sharing. Drawn from immuneACCESS, this table holds only the in-frame rearrangements with V and J called that TCRdb kept. Clones are partly lost; checked studies trace under half to an unresolved V gene and leave the rest unexplained. V, J and clone size derive from that table, while D and trimming were established from the DNA sequence. The sample data list under 150,000 clones, and approximately 72% of these were observed just once. The biggest ten clones account for approximately 2.9% of the sample.

From the cysteine through the phenylalanine, the CDR3 covers 13 amino acids. Just CDR3 DNA is preserved here, 39 bases in frame from base 1. The germline V gene supplies CDR1 SGHTA and CDR2 FQGNSA. V drops 0 bases and J drops 7 bases, leaving 9 bases in between. As regards this clone: Its target antigen remains unknown. The record has no base qualities; no much larger clone is one base away.

In total, roughly 710 healthy bone marrow donors made up the cohort. All cohort members were sampled while nominally healthy, although unrecorded immune exposures were likely present. CMV serostatus was positive for more than 250 and negative for about 55% of the roughly 670 cohort members, and was not recorded for this donor. Each donor provided a peripheral blood sample, and peripheral blood mononuclear cells were used for TCR beta sequencing. The Qiagen DNeasy Blood Extraction Kit was used to extract genomic DNA from the blood cell samples. The sequencing input was PBMCs. This sequence uses TRBV7-2 and TRBJ2-5; the D gene assignment is ambiguous. This receptor was identified in a human donor in good health. CDR3 reads: CASSLALPGTQYF. The nucleotide sequence is TGTGCCAGCAGCTTAGCGCTCCCGGGGACCCAGTACTTC.